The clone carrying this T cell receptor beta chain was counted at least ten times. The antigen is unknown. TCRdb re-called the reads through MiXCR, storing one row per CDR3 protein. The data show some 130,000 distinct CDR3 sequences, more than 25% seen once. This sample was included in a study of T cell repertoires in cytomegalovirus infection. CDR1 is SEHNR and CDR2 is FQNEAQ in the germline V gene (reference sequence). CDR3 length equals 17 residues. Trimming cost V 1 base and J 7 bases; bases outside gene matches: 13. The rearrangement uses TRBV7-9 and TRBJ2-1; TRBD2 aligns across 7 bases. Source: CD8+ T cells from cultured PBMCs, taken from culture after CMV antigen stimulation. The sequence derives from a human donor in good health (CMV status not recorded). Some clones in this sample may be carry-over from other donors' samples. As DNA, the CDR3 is TGTGCCAGCAGCTTAGGGGGCTGGGGGGGAGACACAAATGAGCAGTTCTTC. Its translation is CASSLGGWGGDTNEQFF. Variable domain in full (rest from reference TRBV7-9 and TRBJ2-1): DTGVSQNPRHKITKRGQNVTFRCDPISEHNRLYWYRQTLGQGPEFLTYFQNEAQLEKSRLLSDRFSAERPKGSFSTLEIQRTEQGDSAMYLCASSLGGWGGDTNEQFFGPGTRLTVL.